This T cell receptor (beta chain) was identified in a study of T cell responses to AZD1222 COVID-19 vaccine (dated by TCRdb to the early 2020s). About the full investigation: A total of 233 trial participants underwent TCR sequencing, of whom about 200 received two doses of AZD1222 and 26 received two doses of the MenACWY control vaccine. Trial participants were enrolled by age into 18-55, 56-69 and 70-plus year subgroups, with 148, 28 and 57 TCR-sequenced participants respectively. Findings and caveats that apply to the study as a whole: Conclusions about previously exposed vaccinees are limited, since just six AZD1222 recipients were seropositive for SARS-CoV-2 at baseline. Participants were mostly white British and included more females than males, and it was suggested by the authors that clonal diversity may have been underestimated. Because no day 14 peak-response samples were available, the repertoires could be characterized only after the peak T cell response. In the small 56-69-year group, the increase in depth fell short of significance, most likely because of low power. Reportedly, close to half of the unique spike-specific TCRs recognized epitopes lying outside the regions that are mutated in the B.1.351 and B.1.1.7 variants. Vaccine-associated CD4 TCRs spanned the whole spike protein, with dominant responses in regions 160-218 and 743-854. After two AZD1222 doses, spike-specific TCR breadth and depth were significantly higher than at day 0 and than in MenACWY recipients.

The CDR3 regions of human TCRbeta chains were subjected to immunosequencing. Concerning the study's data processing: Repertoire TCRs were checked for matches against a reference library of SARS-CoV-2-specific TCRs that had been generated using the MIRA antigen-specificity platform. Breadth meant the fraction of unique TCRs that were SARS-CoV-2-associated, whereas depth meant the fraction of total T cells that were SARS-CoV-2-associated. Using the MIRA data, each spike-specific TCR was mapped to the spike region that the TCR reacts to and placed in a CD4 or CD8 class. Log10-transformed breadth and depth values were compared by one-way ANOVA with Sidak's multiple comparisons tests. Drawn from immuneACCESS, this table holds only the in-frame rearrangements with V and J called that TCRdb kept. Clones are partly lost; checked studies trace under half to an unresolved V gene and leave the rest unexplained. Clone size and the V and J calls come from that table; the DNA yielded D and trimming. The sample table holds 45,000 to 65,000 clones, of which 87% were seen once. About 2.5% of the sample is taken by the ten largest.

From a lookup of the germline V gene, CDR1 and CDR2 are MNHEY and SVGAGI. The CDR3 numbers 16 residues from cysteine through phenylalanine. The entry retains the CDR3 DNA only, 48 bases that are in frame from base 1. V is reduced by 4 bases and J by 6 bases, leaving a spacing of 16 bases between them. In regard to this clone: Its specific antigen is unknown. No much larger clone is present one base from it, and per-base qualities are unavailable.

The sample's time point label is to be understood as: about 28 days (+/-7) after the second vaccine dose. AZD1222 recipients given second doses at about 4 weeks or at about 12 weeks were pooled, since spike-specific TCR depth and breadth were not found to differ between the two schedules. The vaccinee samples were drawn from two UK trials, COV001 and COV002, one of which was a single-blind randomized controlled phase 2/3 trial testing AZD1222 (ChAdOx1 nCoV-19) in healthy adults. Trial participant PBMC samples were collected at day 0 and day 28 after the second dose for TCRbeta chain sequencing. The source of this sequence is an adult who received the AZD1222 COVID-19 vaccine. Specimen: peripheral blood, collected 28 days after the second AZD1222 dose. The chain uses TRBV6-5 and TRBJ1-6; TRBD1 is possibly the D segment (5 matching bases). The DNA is TGTGCCAGCAGTTCGCTCCTCGGGGGGTCTAATTCACCCCTCCACTTT. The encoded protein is CASSSLLGGSNSPLHF.